These 7 T cell receptor beta chains originate from one sample sequenced in a study of blood T cell repertoires in COVID-19. Profiling relied on immunoSEQ multiplex PCR, and the TCRdb table lists in-frame clones only, not all of them. The sample includes 35,000 to 50,000 clones, about 80% of them seen just once. The sequencing input was peripheral blood. The receptors originated from a woman of 80 years or more with acute or convalescent COVID-19.

The count of this clone is one. The chain couples TRBV13 to TRBJ2-5, with 9 bases lining up with TRBD1. CDR1 and CDR2 (germline): PRHDT, FYEKMQ (reference sequence). Trimming at V came to 5 bases and at J to 5 bases, leaving 3 bases not matched to a gene. CDR3 size: 13 residues. The CDR3 here is CASSRDRDETQYF. The CDR3 bases are TGTGCCAGCAGCCGGGACAGGGACGAGACCCAGTACTTC.

V and J are TRBV5-5 and TRBJ2-1; 9 bases map to TRBD2. This CDR3 region has 16 residues. Germline CDR1 is SGHKS and CDR2 is YYEKEE (reference sequence). J was trimmed by 7 bases and V by 4 bases; bases with no gene match: 12. In nucleotides, the CDR3 is TGTGCCAGCAGCCAAAACTTAGCGGGGGCCGGGAATGAGCAGTTCTTC. Amino acid sequence: CASSQNLAGAGNEQFF.

The chain uses TRBV19 and TRBJ1-4, with 7 bases fitting TRBD1. The J segment lost 8 bases and the V segment lost 6 bases, leaving 9 bases of the junction unmatched. In germline, CDR1 is LNHDA, CDR2 SQIVND (reference sequence). This CDR3 comprises 14 residues. CDR3 in amino acids: CASSRQGNNEKLFF. DNA of the CDR3: TGTGCCAGTAGCCGACAGGGAAATAACGAAAAACTGTTTTTT.

CDR3 DNA: TGTGCCAGCAGCCAAGAGGCGGCAGGGCTTGGGCCCCAGCATTTT. Translated, it gives CASSQEAAGLGPQHF. The gene calls are TRBV4-2 and TRBJ1-5; possibly TRBD1 for D (5 bases). The germline V gene encodes CDR1 LGHNA and CDR2 YNFKEQ. The CDR3 totals 15 residues. The V end was cut by 0 bases, the J end by 9 bases, with 15 bases between.

The chain carries TRBV19 and TRBJ1-2; tentative D call: TRBD1 (6 bases). Deletions cut 5 bases from V and 5 bases from J, with 21 bases between. Germline V gives CDR1 LNHDA, CDR2 SQIVND (reference sequence). The CDR3 has 16 amino acids. CDR3: CASSVSRGRGVYGYTF. Written as DNA, the CDR3 is TGTGCCAGTAGTGTCTCGCGTGGCAGGGGCGTTTATGGCTACACCTTC.

In its sample, this clone was seen once. This chain uses TRBV11-3 with TRBJ2-3; maybe TRBD1 (6 bases). CDR1 is SGHNT, CDR2 YENEEA, per germline. V was shortened by 4 bases and J by 1 base, with 9 bases between the two germline ends. The CDR3 runs 14 residues. CDR3 in amino acids: CASSSRTGTDTQYF. The CDR3 DNA follows: TGTGCCAGCAGCTCCCGGACAGGCACAGATACGCAGTATTTT.

The V and J genes are TRBV18 and TRBJ1-6; unclear D gene. With 3 bases removed from V and 6 bases from J, the gap between germline ends came to 12 bases. From germline, CDR1 is KGHSH and CDR2 LQKENI. The CDR3 is made up of 15 amino acids. CDR3 sequence reads: CASSPEYRVNSPLHF. The DNA of the CDR3 is TGTGCCAGCTCACCCGAGTACAGAGTTAATTCACCCCTCCACTTT.